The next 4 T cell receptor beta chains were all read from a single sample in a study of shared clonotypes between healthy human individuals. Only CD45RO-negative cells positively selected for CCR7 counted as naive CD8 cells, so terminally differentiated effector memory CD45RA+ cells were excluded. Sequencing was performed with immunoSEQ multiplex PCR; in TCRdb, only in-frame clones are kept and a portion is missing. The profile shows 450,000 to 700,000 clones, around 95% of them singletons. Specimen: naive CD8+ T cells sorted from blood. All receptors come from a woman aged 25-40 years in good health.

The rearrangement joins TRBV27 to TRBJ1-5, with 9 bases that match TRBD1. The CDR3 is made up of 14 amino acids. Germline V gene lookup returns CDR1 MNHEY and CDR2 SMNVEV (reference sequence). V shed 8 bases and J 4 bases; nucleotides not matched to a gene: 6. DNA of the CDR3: TGTGCCAGCGGGGGGACAGGGACGAATCAGCCCCAGCATTTT. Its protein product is CASGGTGTNQPQHF.

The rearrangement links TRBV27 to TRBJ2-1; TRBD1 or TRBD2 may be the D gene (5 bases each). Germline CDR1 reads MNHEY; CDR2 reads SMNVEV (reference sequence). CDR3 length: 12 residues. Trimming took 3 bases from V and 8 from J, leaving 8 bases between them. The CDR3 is CASSFGTDEQFF. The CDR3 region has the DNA TGTGCCAGCAGTTTTGGGACGGATGAGCAGTTCTTC.

The CDR3, as DNA: TGTGCCAGCAGAAAAACTAGCGGCCTCTACGAGCAGTACTTC. Translation gives CASRKTSGLYEQYF. The rearrangement links TRBV28 to TRBJ2-7; 8 bases match TRBD2. The CDR3 runs 14 residues. Trimming removed 6 bases from V and 3 bases from J; junction bases left unmatched: 7. Germline loops: CDR1 MDHEN, CDR2 SYDVKM.

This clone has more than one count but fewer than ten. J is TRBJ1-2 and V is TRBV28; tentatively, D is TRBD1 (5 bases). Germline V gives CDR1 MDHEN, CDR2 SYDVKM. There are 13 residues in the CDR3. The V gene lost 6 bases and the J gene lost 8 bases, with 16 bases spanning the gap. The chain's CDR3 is CASRFRVFWGYTF. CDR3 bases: TGTGCCAGCAGGTTCAGGGTTTTTTGGGGCTACACCTTC.